The 29 T cell receptor beta chains below come from one sample, sequenced in a study of shared clonotypes between healthy human individuals. Sequenced by immunoSEQ multiplex PCR; TCRdb stores in-frame clones only, minus some. Among 850,000 to 1,200,000 clones listed, approximately 70% were seen once. Sequenced: memory CD4+ T cells sorted from blood. As for subset: CD45RA-negative fraction. The receptors come from a man aged 18 to 30 in good health.

The rearrangement joins TRBV9 to TRBJ2-3; the match to TRBD2 covers 13 bases. This CDR3 is built from 17 residues. Germline lookup yields CDR1 SGDLS and CDR2 YYNGEE. Trimming removed 0 bases from V and 8 bases from J; junction bases left unmatched: 9. CDR3 sequence reads: CASSVGSLAGGPGTQYF. In DNA form, the CDR3 reads TGTGCCAGCAGCGTAGGTTCACTAGCGGGAGGGCCGGGTACGCAGTATTTT.

The chain combines TRBV30 with TRBJ2-6; D unclear. CDR3 length: 16 amino acids. Trimming stripped 3 bases from V and 1 base from J, with 13 bases between. CDR1 GTSNPN and CDR2 SVGIG come from the germline V gene (reference sequence). CDR3 nucleotides: TGTGCCTGGAGAAACCTCCGGCCTTCTGGGGCCAACGTCCTGACTTTC. Its translation is CAWRNLRPSGANVLTF.

The chain's CDR3 is CASSIERGAKVAPLHF. The DNA for the CDR3 is TGTGCCAGTAGTATAGAACGGGGGGCGAAGGTGGCACCCCTCCACTTT. The V call is TRBV19, the J call TRBJ1-6; D may be TRBD1 (6 bases). The CDR3 spans 16 residues. Deletions cut 0 bases from V and 11 bases from J, with 17 bases between. The germline CDR1 and CDR2 sequences are LNHDA and SQIVND (reference sequence).

The rearrangement links TRBV5-1 to TRBJ2-7; 7 bases map to TRBD2. Germline V gene data show CDR1 as SGHRS and CDR2 as YFSETQ. V shed 2 bases and J 6 bases; nucleotides not matched to a gene: 17. The CDR3 runs 17 residues. CDR3 in DNA: TGCGCCAGCAGCTTACGGGAATGGGCGGGAGTTTCGGGCGAGCAGTACTTC. This gives the protein CASSLREWAGVSGEQYF.

This rearrangement joins TRBV2 to TRBJ2-4; D may be TRBD1 or TRBD2 (6 bases each). Trimming pared 2 bases from V and 0 bases from J, leaving 11 bases between. The V gene's germline CDR1 is SNHLY and CDR2 FYNNEI. The length of the CDR3 is 16 residues. The CDR3 region is CASSERGDLAKNIQYF. In DNA form, the CDR3 reads TGTGCCAGCAGTGAAAGGGGGGATCTAGCCAAAAACATTCAGTACTTC.

The chain combines TRBV7-3 with TRBJ2-3; 7 positions agree with TRBD1. Germline CDR1 is SGHTA and CDR2 is FQGTGA. The CDR3 loop spans 12 amino acids. V shed 1 base and J 11 bases; nucleotides not matched to a gene: 3. The CDR3 DNA reads as TGTGCCAGCAGCTTAATGGGACAGAAGCAGTATTTT. Translating gives CASSLMGQKQYF.

The V call is TRBV6-6, the J call TRBJ2-3; perhaps TRBD2 as D (5 bases). Trimming left V 7 bases short and J 2 bases short, with 19 bases between. The CDR3 is 16 amino acids. Germline CDR1 reads MNHNY; CDR2 reads SVGAGI (reference sequence). The CDR3 DNA follows: TGTGCCAGCATACGGGGTGTTTTTGGTGTCACAGATACGCAGTATTTT. The encoded protein is CASIRGVFGVTDTQYF.

The sample holds a few counts of this clone. The CDR3 sequence is CASSIEGYYGYTF. The CDR3 DNA is TGTGCCAGCAGCATCGAGGGTTACTATGGCTACACCTTC. The chain couples TRBV7-9 to TRBJ1-2; D call uncertain. Germline V lookup: CDR1 SEHNR, CDR2 FQNEAQ (reference sequence). The CDR3 is made up of 13 amino acids. V lost 5 bases, J lost 3 bases, and 10 bases lay in between. The variable domain in full, completed from reference TRBV7-9 and TRBJ1-2, reads DTGVSQNPRHKITKRGQNVTFRCDPISEHNRLYWYRQTLGQGPEFLTYFQNEAQLEKSRLLSDRFSAERPKGSFSTLEIQRTEQGDSAMYLCASSIEGYYGYTFGSGTRLTVV.

The chain is built from TRBV6-1 and TRBJ2-7; tentatively, D is TRBD1 (6 bases). CDR1 is MNHNS, CDR2 SASEGT, per germline. Trimming took 4 bases from V and 2 from J, leaving 12 bases between them. CDR3 length equals 14 residues. Here the CDR3 DNA reads TGTGCCAGCAGTGTACAGGGTGCCACCTACGAGCAGTACTTC. The encoded protein is CASSVQGATYEQYF.

This chain uses TRBV5-6 with TRBJ2-1, with D perhaps matching TRBD1 (5 bases). Per germline, CDR1 SGHDT and CDR2 YYEEEE. V was trimmed by 2 bases and J by 7 bases, leaving 16 bases between them. The CDR3 has 15 residues. As DNA, the CDR3 is TGTGCCAGCAGCTTATTGGGGCCCACCACTAATGAGCAGTTCTTC. This encodes CASSLLGPTTNEQFF. The variable domain in full, with the rest retrieved from reference TRBV5-6 and TRBJ2-1, is DAGVTQSPTHLIKTRGQQVTLRCSPKSGHDTVSWYQQALGQGPQFIFQYYEEEERQRGNFPDRFSGHQFPNYSSELNVNALLLGDSALYLCASSLLGPTTNEQFFGPGTRLTVL.

This sequence joins TRBV5-1 and TRBJ2-6; D is tentatively TRBD1 or TRBD2 (6 bases each). The CDR3 extends over 15 amino acids. Trimming pared 7 bases from V and 2 bases from J, leaving 13 bases between. Germline CDR1 SGHRS, CDR2 YFSETQ. The CDR3 sequence: CASAQGGTGANVLTF. In DNA form, the CDR3 reads TGCGCCAGCGCACAGGGAGGCACTGGGGCCAACGTCCTGACTTTC.

The chain carries TRBV29-1 and TRBJ2-2, with D perhaps matching TRBD1 (6 bases). The CDR3 is 13 amino acids. Germline lookup yields CDR1 SQVTM and CDR2 ANQGSEA. Trimming left V 7 bases short and J 0 bases short, with 9 bases between. Here the CDR3 DNA reads TGCAGCGCGGACAGAGCGAACACCGGGGAGCTGTTTTTT. Translation: CSADRANTGELFF.

This clone was recorded once. The rearrangement uses TRBV6-4 and TRBJ1-3; the D is unclear. This CDR3 comprises 16 residues. Germline loops: CDR1 MRHNA, CDR2 SNTAGT. V lost 1 base and J 4 bases, leaving 14 bases between the germline ends. CDR3 sequence (DNA): TGTGCCAGCAGTGACTGTGAGGGTCTAGAAGGAAACACCATATATTTT. Residues: CASSDCEGLEGNTIYF.

The V and J genes are TRBV6-5 and TRBJ2-2; D is ambiguous. The germline V gene has CDR1 MNHEY and CDR2 SVGAGI. V lost 5 bases and J lost 0, with 4 bases in between. This CDR3 is 13 amino acids long. CDR3 loop: CASSTANTGELFF. The CDR3 nucleotides read TGTGCCAGCAGTACCGCGAACACCGGGGAGCTGTTTTTT.

Only a few counts were recorded for this clone. The chain carries TRBV18 and TRBJ1-1; perhaps TRBD1 as D (6 bases). Trimming left V 0 bases short and J 2 bases short, with 10 bases between. There are 15 residues in the CDR3. Germline assignment: CDR1 KGHSH and CDR2 LQKENI. Here the CDR3 reads CASSPPDRRNTEAFF. In nucleotides, the CDR3 is TGTGCCAGCTCACCACCTGACAGGCGTAACACTGAAGCTTTCTTT.

The chain recombines TRBV5-1 with TRBJ2-7; 11 bases are a match to TRBD1. This CDR3 spans 16 amino acids. Germline values: CDR1 SGHRS, CDR2 YFSETQ. V was clipped by 3 bases and J by 2 bases; unmatched bases: 7. The CDR3 loop is CASSYSRDRGTYEQYF. The DNA for the CDR3 is TGCGCCAGCAGCTACTCCCGGGACAGGGGGACCTACGAGCAGTACTTC.

The CDR3 bases are TGCGCCAGCAGCCGAACGACAGGGACTAGCAATCAGCCCCAGCATTTT. This gives the protein CASSRTTGTSNQPQHF. The chain recombines TRBV4-1 with TRBJ1-5; 7 bases fit TRBD1. CDR3 length equals 16 residues. Germline V gene lookup returns CDR1 MGHRA and CDR2 YSYEKL. V trimming: 4 bases; J trimming: 0 bases; junction bases outside the gene matches: 6.

The chain carries TRBV7-9 and TRBJ2-1, with 7 bases identical to TRBD1. The CDR3 has 18 residues. CDR1 and CDR2 from the germline V gene are SEHNR and FQNEAQ (reference sequence). Germline trimming cut 5 bases from V and 5 bases from J; bases unmatched to any gene: 18. The CDR3 sequence is CASSNRRFDRAVDNEQFF. CDR3 in DNA: TGTGCCAGCAGCAATCGACGCTTCGACAGGGCGGTAGACAATGAGCAGTTCTTC.

The V and J genes are TRBV13 and TRBJ2-7; tentatively, D is TRBD1 or TRBD2 (5 bases each). CDR3 length: 15 residues. The V end was cut by 3 bases, the J end by 2 bases, with 14 bases between. The germline CDR1 and CDR2 sequences are PRHDT and FYEKMQ (reference sequence). CDR3 sequence reads: CASSFRASRTYEQYF. CDR3 DNA sequence: TGTGCCAGCAGCTTCAGGGCTAGCCGTACCTACGAGCAGTACTTC.

The chain has TRBV5-4 and TRBJ2-1; D ambiguous. This CDR3 comprises 13 residues. Germline assignment: CDR1 SGHNT and CDR2 YYREEE (reference sequence). V lost 0 bases, J lost 10 bases, and 11 bases lay in between. Written as DNA, the CDR3 is TGTGCCAGCAGCTTGGGGCTCTATGGGGAGCAGTTCTTC. It translates to CASSLGLYGEQFF.

This clone occurred a few times. This sequence joins TRBV6-6 and TRBJ1-5, with a weak D call TRBD1 (5 bases). The CDR3 sequence is 15 residues long. The V end lost 1 base, the J end lost 2 bases, and 9 bases lay between the germline ends. The V gene's germline CDR1 is MNHNY and CDR2 SVGAGI (reference sequence). In DNA, the CDR3 is TGTGCCAGCAGTTACTTACAGGACCGCAATCAGCCCCAGCATTTT. Its translation is CASSYLQDRNQPQHF.

The chain combines TRBV4-3 with TRBJ2-5; tentative D call: TRBD1 (6 bases). Trimming pared 0 bases from V and 5 bases from J, leaving 10 bases between. This CDR3 is 14 amino acids long. In germline, CDR1 is LGHNA, CDR2 YSLEER. The chain's CDR3 is CASSQEQGSETQYF. CDR3 bases: TGCGCCAGCAGCCAAGAACAGGGATCGGAGACCCAGTACTTC.

This chain joins TRBV4-2 and TRBJ2-2; perhaps TRBD2 as D (6 bases). This CDR3 contains 16 residues. The V and J ends lost 0 bases and 4 bases respectively, with 12 bases between them. The germline V gene has CDR1 LGHNA and CDR2 YNFKEQ. The CDR3 is CASSQEGSGTTGELFF. The CDR3 nucleotides are TGTGCCAGCAGCCAAGAGGGTAGCGGAACCACCGGGGAGCTGTTTTTT.

The chain uses TRBV5-5 and TRBJ1-2; D is unresolved. This CDR3 region has 15 residues. Germline V gene data show CDR1 as SGHKS and CDR2 as YYEKEE (reference sequence). Trimming stripped 4 bases from V and 6 bases from J, with 19 bases between. CDR3 residues: CASSITQTGKDGYTF. The CDR3 DNA reads TGTGCCAGCAGCATAACACAGACCGGGAAGGATGGCTACACCTTC.

The chain employs TRBV21-1 and TRBJ2-4; the table's TRBD2 call for D was not verified on the DNA. TRBV21-1 is shown as a pseudogene. The CDR3 spans 23 residues. CDR3 sequence (DNA): TGTGCCAGCAGCCCGAAAAGGTACTACTTAATGGATAATGGGGGGTTAGCCAAAAACATTCAGTACTTC. Protein product: CASSPKRYYLMDNGGLAKNIQYF.

The rearrangement uses TRBV4-2 and TRBJ2-7; unclear D gene. Trimming left V 0 bases short and J 0 bases short, with 12 bases between. This CDR3 is 16 amino acids long. Germline lookup yields CDR1 LGHNA and CDR2 YNFKEQ. The CDR3 nucleotides are TGTGCCAGCAGCCAAGAGTCTTCACTGGGCTCCTACGAGCAGTACTTC. The encoded protein is CASSQESSLGSYEQYF.

V usage is TRBV4-1 and J usage is TRBJ1-1; D is unresolved. The CDR3 is made up of 14 amino acids. The germline CDR1 and CDR2 sequences are MGHRA and YSYEKL. V was shortened by 4 bases and J by 3 bases, with 12 bases between the two germline ends. The CDR3 DNA reads TGCGCCAGCAGCCGCTCGAGGGTGGACACTGAAGCTTTCTTT. Residues: CASSRSRVDTEAFF.

The chain recombines TRBV9 with TRBJ2-1, with TRBD1 identical over 8 bases. The V gene end was trimmed by 0 bases and the J gene end by 5 bases; junction bases not matched to a gene: 10. The CDR3 consists of 17 residues. Germline CDR1 reads SGDLS; CDR2 reads YYNGEE. For the CDR3, the DNA is TGTGCCAGCAGCGTAGCTGGGTGGGCAGGGGGCCACAATGAGCAGTTCTTC. This encodes CASSVAGWAGGHNEQFF.

The CDR3 sequence: CASSQETRQYF. CDR3 bases: TGTGCCAGCAGCCAAGAGACGAGGCAGTACTTC. V is TRBV14 and J is TRBJ2-7; the D is unclear. V gave up 0 bases and J gave up 9 bases, with 6 bases separating them. The CDR3 length is 11 residues. The germline V gene encodes CDR1 SGHDN and CDR2 FVKESK.